The 29 T cell receptor beta chains below come from one sample, sequenced in a study of blood T cell repertoires in COVID-19. Assay used: immunoSEQ multiplex PCR; TCRdb lists only in-frame clones, some missing. The table has fewer than 350,000 clones, around 89% seen once; the top ten hold about 4.6%. Sequencing input: peripheral blood. The receptor set was obtained from a middle-aged man with acute or convalescent COVID-19.

This clone was counted between two and nine times. The rearrangement links TRBV29-1 to TRBJ2-7; 8 bases are a match to TRBD2. Losses at the gene ends were 5 bases for V and 4 bases for J; bases not matched to a gene: 7. This CDR3 is 13 amino acids long. Germline CDR1 SQVTM, CDR2 ANQGSEA. The CDR3 loop is CSVRGGSGYEQYF. The CDR3 coding sequence is TGCAGCGTTCGCGGGGGGTCCGGGTACGAGCAGTACTTC.

The rearrangement joins TRBV6-2 or TRBV6-3 to TRBJ1-2, with D perhaps TRBD1 (6 bases). Germline V lookup: CDR1 MNHEY, CDR2 SVGEGT. The CDR3 contains 14 residues. V was cut by 5 bases and J by 0 bases, with 10 bases left in between. CDR3 nucleotides: TGTGCCAGCAGTCGGGACACAGCTAACTATGGCTACACCTTC. Its protein is CASSRDTANYGYTF.

The chain uses TRBV5-1 and TRBJ2-7; 10 bases line up with TRBD1. Looked up from germline, CDR1 is SGHRS and CDR2 is YFSETQ. The CDR3 loop spans 15 amino acids. The V gene end was trimmed by 0 bases and the J gene end by 5 bases; junction bases not matched to a gene: 5. The DNA of the CDR3 is TGCGCCAGCAGCTTGGAGGGACAGGGGTTCAACGAGCAGTACTTC. Its protein product is CASSLEGQGFNEQYF.

V gene TRBV5-1 combines with J gene TRBJ2-5, with D uncertain. CDR1 is SGHRS and CDR2 is YFSETQ in the germline V gene. V was cut by 7 bases and J by 0 bases, with 7 bases left in between. This CDR3 comprises 12 residues. The CDR3 region is CASSQYQETQYF. The DNA of the CDR3 is TGCGCCAGCTCTCAGTACCAAGAGACCCAGTACTTC. The variable domain in full, with the rest retrieved from reference TRBV5-1 and TRBJ2-5, is KAGVTQTPRYLIKTRGQQVTLSCSPISGHRSVSWYQQTPGQGLQFLFEYFSETQRNKGNFPGRFSGRQFSNSRSEMNVSTLELGDSALYLCASSQYQETQYFGPGTRLLVL.

The gene calls are TRBV10-1 and TRBJ2-7; TRBD1 matches at 7 bases. V lost 5 bases, J lost 2 bases, and 3 bases stayed unmatched. The germline CDR1 and CDR2 sequences are WNHNN and SYGVQD (reference sequence). CDR3 length: 13 residues. CDR3 in amino acids: CASSLTGTYEQYF. The CDR3, as DNA: TGCGCCAGCAGTTTGACAGGGACCTACGAGCAGTACTTC.

The DNA for the CDR3 is TGCGCCAGCAGTTTTGATAGTCTTCCCGGGAATGAGCAGTTCTTC. Translation gives CASSFDSLPGNEQFF. The chain uses TRBV5-1 and TRBJ2-1; D gene unclear. The V end lost 5 bases, the J end lost 7 bases, and 19 bases lay between the germline ends. CDR3 length: 15 amino acids. Germline V gene sequence: CDR1 SGHRS, CDR2 YFSETQ.

The V gene is TRBV5-5, the J gene TRBJ1-4, with D possibly matching TRBD1 (5 bases). This CDR3 has 14 residues. The V and J ends lost 1 base and 4 bases respectively, with 8 bases between them. Looked up from germline, CDR1 is SGHKS and CDR2 is YYEKEE (reference sequence). CDR3 DNA sequence: TGTGCCAGCAGCTTGTTACAGGTTAATGAAAAACTGTTTTTT. It specifies CASSLLQVNEKLFF.

The CDR3 DNA follows: TGTGCCTCTAAGGACTCCCCGAACACCGGGGAGCTGTTTTTT. Translating gives CASKDSPNTGELFF. This chain uses TRBV19 with TRBJ2-2; the D gene is possibly TRBD2 (5 bases). The CDR3 spans 14 residues. V lost 11 bases and J 0 bases, leaving 13 bases between the germline ends. Per the germline V gene, CDR1 is LNHDA and CDR2 is SQIVND (reference sequence).

The rearrangement links TRBV6-1 to TRBJ1-1; D remains ambiguous. The CDR3 covers 11 residues. The V end was cut by 2 bases, the J end by 9 bases, with 7 bases between. CDR1 and CDR2 from the germline V gene are MNHNS and SASEGT. The CDR3 DNA sequence: TGTGCCAGCAGTGAAAGCCCGCAAGCTTTCTTT. It specifies CASSESPQAFF.

This sequence joins TRBV2 and TRBJ1-5; 10 nucleotides match TRBD1. Looked up from germline, CDR1 is SNHLY and CDR2 is FYNNEI. V lost 6 bases and J lost 10; bases outside the gene matches: 12. This CDR3 contains 15 residues. The DNA for the CDR3 is TGTGCCAGCAGCAGAGCAGGACAGGGGGTTGGTCCCCAGCATTTT. Amino acids: CASSRAGQGVGPQHF.

The V call is TRBV6-5, the J call TRBJ2-7; D may be TRBD1 (6 bases). With 9 bases removed from V and 13 bases from J, the gap between germline ends came to 25 bases. In germline, CDR1 is MNHEY, CDR2 SVGAGI. The CDR3 contains 13 residues. CDR3 protein: CASNARAGTSLYF. The CDR3 DNA follows: TGTGCCAGTAACGCCAGAGCCGGGACAAGCCTCTACTTC.

This chain joins TRBV11-3 and TRBJ2-1; 10 nucleotides match TRBD1. Trimming took 4 bases from V and 9 from J; bases not matched to a gene: 12. This CDR3 is built from 16 residues. The germline V gene encodes CDR1 SGHNT and CDR2 YENEEA. This CDR3 reads CASSSTGTGAGAEQFF. The DNA of the CDR3 is TGTGCCAGCAGCTCCACCGGGACAGGGGCGGGGGCTGAGCAGTTCTTC.

The rearrangement uses TRBV11-2 and TRBJ2-7; 7 bases map to TRBD2. V lost 0 bases to trimming and J lost 3 bases; unmatched junction nucleotides: 5. CDR3 length equals 15 residues. Germline V gene lookup returns CDR1 SGHAT and CDR2 FQNNGV. The CDR3 DNA follows: TGTGCCAGCAGCTTAGATCCCCTAGCGGTCTACGAGCAGTACTTC. Translated, it gives CASSLDPLAVYEQYF.

As for this clone: Other DNA sequences in the same sample also yield this CDR3. V and J are TRBV5-1 and TRBJ2-2, with 7 bases fitting TRBD1. The V segment lost 2 bases and the J segment 0 bases; nucleotides outside the gene matches: 1. This CDR3 is built from 15 residues. In germline, CDR1 is SGHRS, CDR2 YFSETQ. The CDR3 loop is CASSFGTANTGELFF. CDR3 coding DNA: TGCGCCAGCAGCTTCGGGACAGCGAACACCGGGGAGCTGTTTTTT.

The chain uses TRBV28 and TRBJ2-7; TRBD2 matches at 7 bases. Germline V gives CDR1 MDHEN, CDR2 SYDVKM. V lost 2 bases and J lost 2; bases outside the gene matches: 3. This CDR3 is built from 14 residues. The CDR3 is CASSLQGGAYEQYF. CDR3 in DNA: TGTGCCAGCAGTTTACAGGGAGGGGCCTACGAGCAGTACTTC.

The chain combines TRBV15 with TRBJ2-1; TRBD2 agrees at 9 bases. This CDR3 is built from 15 residues. J lost 7 bases, V lost 1 base, and 5 bases had no gene match. CDR1 is LNHNV and CDR2 is YYDKDF in the germline V gene (reference sequence). CDR3 nucleotide sequence: TGTGCCACCAGCAGAGTAGCGGGGGCGGCAAATGAGCAGTTCTTC. Encoded protein: CATSRVAGAANEQFF.

In DNA form, the CDR3 reads TGTGCCAGCAGTTCCCACAGGGCGGGAGGGGACGAGCAGTACTTC. Its translation: CASSSHRAGGDEQYF. The chain is built from TRBV25-1 and TRBJ2-7; 9 bases line up with TRBD2. Germline-derived CDR1 and CDR2 are MGHDK and SYGVNS. The CDR3 is 15 amino acids. After removal of 5 bases from V and 5 bases from J, the junction contained 10 bases not matched to a gene.

The rearrangement joins TRBV7-3 to TRBJ1-6, with D possibly being TRBD1 (6 bases). V lost 4 bases and J 7 bases, leaving 17 bases between the germline ends. The CDR3 runs 16 residues. Germline values: CDR1 SGHTA, CDR2 FQGTGA. CDR3 DNA sequence: TGTGCCAGCAGCTCGCCCCTACAGGGACCCAATTCACCCCTCCACTTT. It codes for CASSSPLQGPNSPLHF.

This sequence joins TRBV4-1 and TRBJ2-2; a weak D match, TRBD2 (6 bases). The CDR3 is 18 amino acids. Germline CDR1 is MGHRA and CDR2 is YSYEKL. The V and J ends lost 0 bases and 0 bases respectively, with 14 bases between them. Here the CDR3 DNA reads TGCGCCAGCAGCCAAGATGGGACTTACGTTGCGAACACCGGGGAGCTGTTTTTT. This gives the protein CASSQDGTYVANTGELFF.

The chain couples TRBV3-1 (or the pseudogene TRBV3-2) to TRBJ2-2; no clear D. Deletions cut 2 bases from V and 4 bases from J, with 8 bases between. The CDR3 has 14 amino acids. Per germline, CDR1 LGHDT and CDR2 YNNKEL (reference sequence). The CDR3 is CASSQRSATGELFF. CDR3 in DNA: TGTGCCAGCAGCCAAAGAAGCGCCACCGGGGAGCTGTTTTTT.

The V gene is TRBV28, the J gene TRBJ1-2; D unclear. This CDR3 has 12 residues. Trimming cost V 3 bases and J 12 bases, with 14 bases left between them. CDR1 is MDHEN, CDR2 SYDVKM, per germline. This chain's CDR3 is CASSFGWMKDTF. The DNA for the CDR3 is TGTGCCAGCAGTTTCGGGTGGATGAAAGACACCTTC.

This clone was picked up a small number of times. The chain has TRBV6-5 and TRBJ2-1, with 10 bases identical to TRBD2. Looked up from germline, CDR1 is MNHEY and CDR2 is SVGAGI. This CDR3 region has 15 residues. V dropped 6 bases and J dropped 0; count of bases not matched to a gene: 2. CDR3: CASRVAGGSYNEQFF. CDR3 bases: TGTGCCAGCAGGGTAGCGGGGGGCTCCTACAATGAGCAGTTCTTC.

The chain combines TRBV19 with TRBJ1-5, with 7 bases that match TRBD1. V trimming: 9 bases; J trimming: 1 base; junction bases outside the gene matches: 9. Germline V lookup: CDR1 LNHDA, CDR2 SQIVND (reference sequence). The CDR3 consists of 15 residues. Here the CDR3 DNA reads TGTGCCAGCCGACAGGGTTGGAGAAGCAATCAGCCCCAGCATTTT. This translates into CASRQGWRSNQPQHF. Supplemented by reference TRBV19 and TRBJ1-5, the full variable domain reads DGGITQSPKYLFRKEGQNVTLSCEQNLNHDAMYWYRQDPGQGLRLIYYSQIVNDFQKGDIAEGYSVSREKKESFPLTVTSAQKNPTAFYLCASRQGWRSNQPQHFGDGTRLSIL.

J is TRBJ1-2 and V is TRBV6-5; TRBD1 agrees at 10 bases. Germline CDR1 and CDR2: MNHEY and SVGAGI. The CDR3 consists of 15 residues. The trim removed 7 bases at V and 4 bases at J, leaving 9 bases unmatched. The DNA for the CDR3 is TGTGCCAGCACCCCAGACAGGGGGCTGTTCTATGGCTACACCTTC. It yields the protein CASTPDRGLFYGYTF.

This sequence joins TRBV7-6 and TRBJ1-1, with 8 bases lining up with TRBD1. CDR3 length: 13 amino acids. Germline V gene lookup returns CDR1 SGHVS and CDR2 FNYEAQ. The trim removed 5 bases at V and 4 bases at J, leaving 3 bases unmatched. The CDR3 DNA is TGTGCCAGCAGCCAAGGACAGGGCACTGAAGCTTTCTTT. It encodes CASSQGQGTEAFF.

This rearrangement joins TRBV24-1 to TRBJ2-3, with TRBD1 identical over 10 bases. The CDR3 runs 16 residues. Trimming at V came to 4 bases and at J to 8 bases, leaving 11 bases not matched to a gene. In germline, CDR1 is KGHDR, CDR2 SFDVKD. This CDR3 reads CATSDSGQGKGGTQYF. The DNA of the CDR3 is TGTGCCACCAGTGACTCGGGACAGGGGAAAGGAGGTACGCAGTATTTT.

The chain couples TRBV20-1 to TRBJ1-1; TRBD1 might be the D (6 bases). Trimming cost V 3 bases and J 5 bases, with 16 bases left between them. CDR1 and CDR2 from the germline V gene are DFQATT and SNEGSKA (reference sequence). The CDR3 covers 14 residues. The DNA of the CDR3 is TGCAGTGCTAGTGGTGGACAGATTGGAACTGAAGCTTTCTTT. Translating it yields CSASGGQIGTEAFF.

This clone was found once. This sequence joins TRBV10-3 and TRBJ1-2; D gene unclear. The germline CDR1 and CDR2 sequences are ENHRY and SYGVKD. Trimming shortened V by 7 bases and J by 7 bases, and 16 bases separated the two germline ends. The CDR3 totals 13 residues. The CDR3 DNA sequence: TGTGCCATCACCGAGGGCTTTCGGGGTGGCTACACCTTC. This sequence encodes CAITEGFRGGYTF.

The CDR3 DNA reads TGTGCCAGCAGCAGGACAGGGGAAACTGAAGCTTTCTTT. It yields the protein CASSRTGETEAFF. The V and J genes are TRBV6-4 and TRBJ1-1, with 9 bases identical to TRBD1. CDR3 length: 13 amino acids. V shed 6 bases, J shed 5 bases, and the junction held 4 bases outside the gene matches. The germline V gene encodes CDR1 MRHNA and CDR2 SNTAGT.